What follows are 16 T cell receptor beta chains derived from one specimen sequenced in a study of blood T cell repertoires in COVID-19. Measured with immunoSEQ multiplex PCR; TCRdb has only the in-frame clones, and not every one. Among about 480,000 clones listed, 70% to 90% were seen once. The material sequenced was PBMCs or T cells enriched from blood (not recorded which). These receptors all come from a woman aged 55-75 years who had recovered from COVID-19.

J is TRBJ1-1 and V is TRBV3-1 (or the pseudogene TRBV3-2), with D uncertain. The CDR3 is 14 amino acids. The ends were cut back, 5 bases at V and 1 base at J, with 11 bases in the middle. Germline V gene sequence: CDR1 LGHDT, CDR2 YNNKEL (reference sequence). The CDR3 protein is CASSSYSENTEAFF. DNA of the CDR3: TGTGCCAGCAGCTCATATTCAGAGAACACTGAAGCTTTCTTT.

The gene calls are TRBV10-3 and TRBJ1-4, with 7 positions matching TRBD1. The CDR3 has 17 amino acids. Germline CDR1 and CDR2: ENHRY and SYGVKD. Trimming removed 2 bases from V and 7 bases from J; junction bases left unmatched: 13. The CDR3 coding sequence is TGTGCCATCAGTGAGATCATCGGCGTACAGGGGAGTGAAAAACTGTTTTTT. Amino acid sequence: CAISEIIGVQGSEKLFF.

The genes are TRBV5-1 and TRBJ2-3; 7 nucleotides line up with TRBD2. V trimming: 2 bases; J trimming: 2 bases; junction bases outside the gene matches: 2. The CDR3 length is 14 residues. The germline CDR1 and CDR2 sequences are SGHRS and YFSETQ. The CDR3 DNA reads as TGCGCCAGCAGCTTTCGGGGGGACACAGATACGCAGTATTTT. This sequence encodes CASSFRGDTDTQYF.

V gene TRBV5-1 combines with J gene TRBJ1-5; 8 bases are a match to TRBD1. Per the germline V gene, CDR1 is SGHRS and CDR2 is YFSETQ. The CDR3 loop spans 15 amino acids. The V gene end was trimmed by 2 bases and the J gene end by 5 bases; junction bases not matched to a gene: 6. The CDR3 spells CASSFMDRDDQPQHF. Written as DNA, the CDR3 is TGCGCCAGCAGCTTTATGGACAGGGACGATCAGCCCCAGCATTTT. The variable domain in full, completed from reference TRBV5-1 and TRBJ1-5, reads KAGVTQTPRYLIKTRGQQVTLSCSPISGHRSVSWYQQTPGQGLQFLFEYFSETQRNKGNFPGRFSGRQFSNSRSEMNVSTLELGDSALYLCASSFMDRDDQPQHFGDGTRLSIL.

The genes are TRBV7-9 and TRBJ2-2; D perhaps matches TRBD1 (6 bases). Looked up from germline, CDR1 is SEHNR and CDR2 is FQNEAQ (reference sequence). Trimming stripped 7 bases from V and 1 base from J, with 16 bases between. The CDR3 has 16 residues. The CDR3 spells CASNLGRGRNTGELFF. The CDR3 nucleotides read TGTGCCAGCAATCTGGGAAGGGGGAGGAACACCGGGGAGCTGTTTTTT.

The chain carries TRBV9 and TRBJ2-1; 10 bases are a match to TRBD2. V was clipped by 3 bases and J by 9 bases; unmatched bases: 12. The CDR3 runs to 16 residues. The germline CDR1 and CDR2 sequences are SGDLS and YYNGEE. CDR3 residues: CASSAYVGTSVFEQFF. CDR3 bases: TGTGCCAGCAGCGCATATGTCGGGACTAGCGTTTTTGAGCAGTTCTTC.

The CDR3 spells CASSVGGPTNEKLFF. CDR3 nucleotides: TGTGCCAGCAGCGTAGGGGGCCCCACTAATGAAAAACTGTTTTTT. The chain couples TRBV9 to TRBJ1-4; possible D gene TRBD1, 5 bases. The CDR3 is 15 amino acids. Germline CDR1 is SGDLS and CDR2 is YYNGEE. V was pared by 0 bases and J by 2 bases, with 8 bases between.

The chain employs TRBV5-1 and TRBJ1-1; TRBD1 might be the D (6 bases). Trimming took off 2 bases at V and 4 bases at J, with 12 bases between the two ends. The CDR3 spans 14 residues. Germline CDR1 is SGHRS and CDR2 is YFSETQ. The CDR3 reads CASSLGQFGTEAFF. As DNA, the CDR3 is TGCGCCAGCAGCTTAGGACAGTTTGGCACTGAAGCTTTCTTT.

Written as DNA, the CDR3 is TGTGCCAGCAGTTTTACAGGGACTAATGAAAAACTGTTTTTT. The encoded protein is CASSFTGTNEKLFF. The rearrangement joins TRBV28 to TRBJ1-4; D is possibly TRBD1 (6 bases). This CDR3 is built from 14 residues. Trimming shortened V by 3 bases and J by 2 bases, and 7 bases separated the two germline ends. Germline values: CDR1 MDHEN, CDR2 SYDVKM.

This chain joins TRBV2 and TRBJ2-2, with a tentative D call TRBD1 (6 bases). This CDR3 is 16 amino acids long. Per germline, CDR1 SNHLY and CDR2 FYNNEI. V lost 4 bases to trimming and J lost 3 bases, with 15 bases between them. CDR3 region: CASSVGQPGDTGELFF. CDR3 bases: TGTGCCAGCAGTGTTGGACAGCCAGGGGACACCGGGGAGCTGTTTTTT.

With regard to this clone: One end of the junction is discordant with germline, which a read error may explain. This chain uses TRBV19 with TRBJ1-6; 8 nucleotides agree with TRBD1. Germline loops: CDR1 LNHDA, CDR2 SQIVND (reference sequence). CDR3 length: 14 residues. CDR3 residues: CASNIQGVDSPLHF. CDR3 in DNA: TGTGCCAGTAATATACAGGGGGTTGATTCACCCCTCCACTTT.

The chain uses TRBV4-1 and TRBJ2-5, with D maybe TRBD2 (6 bases). The CDR3 sequence is 17 residues long. Between the trimmed V and J ends, which lost 0 bases and 4 bases, there was a span of 18 bases. CDR1 and CDR2 from the germline V gene are MGHRA and YSYEKL. CDR3 in DNA: TGCGCCAGCAGCCAAGATGAGCCTTGGGGGGTGGGAGAGACCCAGTACTTC. It codes for CASSQDEPWGVGETQYF.

The chain is built from TRBV5-6 and TRBJ2-7, with TRBD1 matching over 9 bases. Germline V gives CDR1 SGHDT, CDR2 YYEEEE. With V trimmed by 0 bases and J by 4 bases, 8 bases remained unmatched. This CDR3 has 16 amino acids. The CDR3: CASSLAEDRGLYEQYF. Written as DNA, the CDR3 is TGTGCCAGCAGCTTGGCCGAGGACAGGGGTTTATACGAGCAGTACTTC. The variable domain in full, with the rest retrieved from reference TRBV5-6 and TRBJ2-7, is DAGVTQSPTHLIKTRGQQVTLRCSPKSGHDTVSWYQQALGQGPQFIFQYYEEEERQRGNFPDRFSGHQFPNYSSELNVNALLLGDSALYLCASSLAEDRGLYEQYFGPGTRLTVT.

The chain carries TRBV2 and TRBJ2-7, with no clear D. CDR1 and CDR2 from the germline V gene are SNHLY and FYNNEI. The V end lost 4 bases, the J end lost 6 bases, and 4 bases lay between the germline ends. This CDR3 has 10 residues. CDR3: CASSVREQYF. In DNA, the CDR3 is TGTGCCAGCAGTGTCCGCGAGCAGTACTTC.

The chain uses TRBV6-5 and TRBJ2-7, with a possible D match to TRBD1 (5 bases). Looked up from germline, CDR1 is MNHEY and CDR2 is SVGAGI. The CDR3 extends over 15 amino acids. Between the trimmed V and J ends, which lost 6 bases and 0 bases, there was a span of 15 bases. The CDR3 loop reads CASSPQGLSSYEQYF. In DNA, the CDR3 is TGTGCCAGCAGCCCGCAGGGCCTAAGCTCCTACGAGCAGTACTTC.

This clone was detected only a few times. The chain is built from TRBV2 and TRBJ1-2; 11 nucleotides line up with TRBD1. Trimming at V came to 5 bases and at J to 4 bases, leaving 6 bases not matched to a gene. Germline CDR1 and CDR2: SNHLY and FYNNEI. The CDR3 is 15 residues long. CDR3 region: CASSTSGTGGYGYTF. As DNA, the CDR3 is TGTGCCAGCAGTACCTCCGGGACAGGGGGCTATGGCTACACCTTC.